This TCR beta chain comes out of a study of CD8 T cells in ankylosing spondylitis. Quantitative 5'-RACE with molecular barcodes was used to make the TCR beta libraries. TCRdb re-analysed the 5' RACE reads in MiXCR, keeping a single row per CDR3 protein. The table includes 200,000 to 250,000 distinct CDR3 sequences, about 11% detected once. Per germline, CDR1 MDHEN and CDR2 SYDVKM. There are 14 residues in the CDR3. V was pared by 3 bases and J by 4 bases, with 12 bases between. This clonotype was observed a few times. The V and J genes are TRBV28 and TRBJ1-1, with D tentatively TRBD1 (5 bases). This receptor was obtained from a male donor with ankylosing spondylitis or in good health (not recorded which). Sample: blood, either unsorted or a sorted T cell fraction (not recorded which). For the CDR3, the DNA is TGTGCCAGCAGTTTTGGTGGGGCGCCCACTGAAGCTTTCTTT. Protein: CASSFGGAPTEAFF.